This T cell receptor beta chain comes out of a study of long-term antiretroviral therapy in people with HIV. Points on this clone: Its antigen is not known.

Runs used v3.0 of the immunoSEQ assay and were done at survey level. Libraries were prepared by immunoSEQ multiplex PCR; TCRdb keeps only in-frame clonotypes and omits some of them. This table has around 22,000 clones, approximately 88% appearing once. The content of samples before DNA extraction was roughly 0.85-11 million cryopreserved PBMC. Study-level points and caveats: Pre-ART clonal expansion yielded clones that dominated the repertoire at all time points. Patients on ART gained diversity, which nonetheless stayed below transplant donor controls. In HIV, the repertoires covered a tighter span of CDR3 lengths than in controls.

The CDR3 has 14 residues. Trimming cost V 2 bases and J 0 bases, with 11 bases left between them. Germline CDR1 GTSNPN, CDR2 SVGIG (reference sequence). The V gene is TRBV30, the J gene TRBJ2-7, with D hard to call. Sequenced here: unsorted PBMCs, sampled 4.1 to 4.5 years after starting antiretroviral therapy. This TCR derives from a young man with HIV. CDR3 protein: CAWSLGSVSYEQYF. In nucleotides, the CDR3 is TGTGCCTGGAGTTTGGGCAGCGTCTCCTACGAGCAGTACTTC.